The 23 T cell receptor beta chains presented below share a single source sample, sequenced in a study of Ad26.COV2.S vaccination and SARS-CoV-2 variants. TCRdb's table, derived via immunoSEQ multiplex PCR, lists solely in-frame clones and lacks some. Here the sample spans about 250,000 clones, about 90% being singletons. Treatment meaning: around 19 received Ad26.COV2.S at low or high dose, single or two shots; about 5 received placebo; per-sample allocation not given. It was on day 63 after the first vaccine or placebo injection that samples were taken. Sequencing used peripheral blood, obtained in a trial of Ad26.COV2.S vaccine versus placebo. These receptors all stem from a person between 18 and 59 years old who received the Ad26.COV2.S COVID-19 vaccine or a placebo.

The chain joins TRBV18 to TRBJ1-2; no reliable D call. The germline gives CDR1 KGHSH, CDR2 LQKENI. CDR3 length: 13 residues. The V and J ends lost 5 bases and 1 base respectively, with 8 bases between them. CDR3 sequence reads: CASSLDGNYGYTF. CDR3 in DNA: TGTGCCAGCTCATTGGACGGTAACTATGGCTACACCTTC. The full variable domain, with the rest looked up from reference TRBV18 and TRBJ1-2, is NAGVMQNPRHLVRRRGQEARLRCSPMKGHSHVYWYRQLPEEGLKFMVYLQKENIIDESGMPKERFSAEFPKEGPSILRIQQVVRGDSAAYFCASSLDGNYGYTFGSGTRLTVV.

In its sample, this clone was seen once. This rearrangement joins TRBV5-1 to TRBJ2-1, with 9 bases aligning to TRBD2. Looked up from germline, CDR1 is SGHRS and CDR2 is YFSETQ. This CDR3 has 15 residues. The J segment lost 4 bases and the V segment lost 2 bases, leaving 4 bases of the junction unmatched. DNA for the CDR3: TGCGCCAGCAGCTTAGGGACTAGCCTTTACAATGAGCAGTTCTTC. Protein product: CASSLGTSLYNEQFF.

The chain joins TRBV5-1 to TRBJ2-1; D gene unclear. The germline V gene has CDR1 SGHRS and CDR2 YFSETQ. This CDR3 has 12 residues. Trimming removed 5 bases from V and 6 bases from J, with 9 bases in between. This CDR3 is CASRVTTNEQFF. CDR3 nucleotide sequence: TGCGCCAGCAGGGTTACTACCAATGAGCAGTTCTTC.

The rearrangement joins TRBV7-2 to TRBJ2-5; TRBD2 matches at 11 bases. Germline trimming cut 1 base from V and 5 bases from J; bases unmatched to any gene: 9. Germline lookup yields CDR1 SGHTA and CDR2 FQGNSA. The CDR3 has 17 residues. The CDR3 reads CASSLGPSGGMGETQYF. In DNA form, the CDR3 reads TGTGCCAGCAGCTTAGGCCCTAGCGGGGGGATGGGGGAGACCCAGTACTTC.

The chain recombines TRBV7-2 with TRBJ2-5; 7 bases are a match to TRBD1. In germline, CDR1 is SGHTA, CDR2 FQGNSA. The V gene end was trimmed by 1 base and the J gene end by 5 bases; junction bases not matched to a gene: 7. The CDR3 runs 15 residues. The chain's CDR3 is CASSLENRGLETQYF. The CDR3 coding sequence is TGTGCCAGCAGCTTAGAAAACAGGGGATTGGAGACCCAGTACTTC.

V usage is TRBV29-1 and J usage is TRBJ1-3; D remains unclear. The CDR3 totals 14 residues. V lost 6 bases to trimming and J lost 0 bases, with 12 bases between them. The germline V gene has CDR1 SQVTM and CDR2 ANQGSEA. In DNA form, the CDR3 reads TGCAGCGTGGCCGCTGTAGGCTCTGGAAACACCATATATTTT. Protein sequence: CSVAAVGSGNTIYF. The complete variable domain, with remaining parts taken from reference TRBV29-1 and TRBJ1-3, reads SAVISQKPSRDICQRGTSLTIQCQVDSQVTMMFWYRQQPGQSLTLIATANQGSEATYESGFVIDKFPISRPNLTFSTLTVSNMSPEDSSIYLCSVAAVGSGNTIYFGEGSWLTVV.

This sequence joins TRBV10-2 and TRBJ1-3; D is uncertain. The CDR3 is made up of 15 amino acids. The germline CDR1 and CDR2 sequences are WSHSY and SAAADI. The V and J ends lost 3 bases and 4 bases respectively, with 13 bases between them. CDR3 nucleotides: TGCGCCAGCAGTGATAGAAGTTCGTCCGGAAACACCATATATTTT. Translating gives CASSDRSSSGNTIYF.

The rearrangement uses TRBV10-3 and TRBJ1-1; 11 bases match TRBD1. This CDR3 is 14 amino acids long. With V trimmed by 6 bases and J by 5 bases, 5 bases remained unmatched. The germline V gene encodes CDR1 ENHRY and CDR2 SYGVKD. The CDR3 is CAIRGTGGKTEAFF. The CDR3 region has the DNA TGTGCCATCAGAGGGACAGGGGGAAAGACTGAAGCTTTCTTT.

The chain joins TRBV4-1 to TRBJ2-5; D uncertain. CDR1 is MGHRA and CDR2 is YSYEKL in the germline V gene. This CDR3 comprises 15 residues. The V and J ends lost 1 base and 5 bases respectively, with 14 bases between them. The CDR3 nucleotides read TGCGCCAGCAGCCAAGTCACAGACGGATGGGAGACCCAGTACTTC. This gives the protein CASSQVTDGWETQYF.

The rearrangement links TRBV15 to TRBJ1-1; TRBD1 matches 7 bases. Germline CDR1 is LNHNV and CDR2 is YYDKDF (reference sequence). The CDR3 consists of 16 residues. The V segment lost 3 bases and the J segment 0 bases; nucleotides outside the gene matches: 7. As DNA, the CDR3 is TGTGCCACCAGCAGGTCGAGGGGGCGTATGAACACTGAAGCTTTCTTT. It encodes CATSRSRGRMNTEAFF.

V and J are TRBV29-1 and TRBJ1-2; 7 bases line up with TRBD1. With 6 bases clipped from V and 11 bases from J, the junction kept 18 bases outside the gene matches. Germline V gives CDR1 SQVTM, CDR2 ANQGSEA. The CDR3 has 14 residues. CDR3: CSVPSGTAEKQYTF. DNA for the CDR3: TGCAGCGTACCATCCGGGACAGCAGAAAAGCAGTACACCTTC. Filled out from reference TRBV29-1 and TRBJ1-2, the complete variable domain reads SAVISQKPSRDICQRGTSLTIQCQVDSQVTMMFWYRQQPGQSLTLIATANQGSEATYESGFVIDKFPISRPNLTFSTLTVSNMSPEDSSIYLCSVPSGTAEKQYTFGSGTRLTVV.

In DNA, the CDR3 is TGCAGGGGGGACAACCACAATGAGCAGTTCTTC. It yields the protein CRGDNHNEQFF. The rearrangement links TRBV20-1 to TRBJ2-1, with D perhaps TRBD1 (6 bases). Germline CDR1 DFQATT, CDR2 SNEGSKA (reference sequence). The CDR3 is 11 residues long.

V usage is TRBV12-3 or TRBV12-4 and J usage is TRBJ1-5; unclear D gene. The CDR3 contains 13 residues. Trimming left V 3 bases short and J 3 bases short, with 6 bases between. CDR3 nucleotide sequence: TGTGCCAGCAGTTTGAGGACCAATCAGCCCCAGCATTTT. It is translated as CASSLRTNQPQHF.

The chain employs TRBV9 and TRBJ1-1; unclear D gene. V was cut by 4 bases and J by 1 base, with 20 bases left in between. Looked up from germline, CDR1 is SGDLS and CDR2 is YYNGEE. The CDR3 consists of 17 residues. CDR3 bases: TGTGCCAGCAGCCCCGGTATACAGTCTCTTAAGAACACTGAAGCTTTCTTT. This gives the protein CASSPGIQSLKNTEAFF.

The chain carries TRBV12-1 and TRBJ1-2; the DNA was not compared with TRBD1, the D call given in the table. TRBV12-1 is recorded as a pseudogene. CDR3 size: 14 residues. In DNA, the CDR3 is TGTGCCAGCAGCCGACAGGGGGCTCGGTATGGCTACACCTTC. Translated: CASSRQGARYGYTF.

This chain joins TRBV4-2 and TRBJ2-3; 9 bases align to TRBD2. The length of the CDR3 is 15 residues. The ends lost 2 bases at V and 1 base at J; junction bases unmatched: 1. Germline-derived CDR1 and CDR2 are LGHNA and YNFKEQ. The CDR3 is CASSQIAGGTDTQYF. CDR3 nucleotide sequence: TGTGCCAGCAGCCAAATAGCGGGGGGCACAGATACGCAGTATTTT.

V is TRBV7-2 and J is TRBJ1-3, with D hard to call. The CDR3 is 16 amino acids. Germline CDR1 reads SGHTA; CDR2 reads FQGNSA. The V and J ends lost 2 bases and 0 bases respectively, with 11 bases between them. Here the CDR3 reads CASSLTGGGSGNTIYF. The DNA of the CDR3 is TGTGCCAGCAGCTTAACCGGCGGAGGCTCTGGAAACACCATATATTTT. The variable domain in full, completed from reference TRBV7-2 and TRBJ1-3, reads GAGVSQSPSNKVTEKGKDVELRCDPISGHTALYWYRQSLGQGLEFLIYFQGNSAPDKSGLPSDRFSAERTGGSVSTLTIQRTQQEDSAVYLCASSLTGGGSGNTIYFGEGSWLTVV.

The V gene is TRBV4-2, the J gene TRBJ2-7; D not resolved. The CDR3 consists of 15 residues. CDR1 and CDR2 (germline): LGHNA, YNFKEQ. V dropped 1 base and J dropped 2 bases, with 12 bases sitting between them. The CDR3 reads CASSQAPDRTYEQYF. CDR3 nucleotides: TGTGCCAGCAGCCAAGCGCCGGATAGGACCTACGAGCAGTACTTC.

This sequence joins TRBV20-1 and TRBJ2-5; 9 bases map to TRBD2. Per germline, CDR1 DFQATT and CDR2 SNEGSKA (reference sequence). V shed 3 bases, J shed 4 bases, and the junction held 9 bases outside the gene matches. CDR3 length equals 15 residues. The CDR3 protein is CSASSSGTSLETQYF. CDR3 DNA: TGCAGTGCTAGTTCGAGTGGGACTAGCCTAGAGACCCAGTACTTC.

The chain uses TRBV7-8 and TRBJ2-1, with D possibly matching TRBD1 (5 bases). Per germline, CDR1 SGHVS and CDR2 FQNEAQ. V was trimmed by 5 bases and J by 2 bases, leaving 19 bases between them. The CDR3 length is 17 residues. The CDR3 sequence is CASSEGDQGRAYNEQFF. Here the CDR3 DNA reads TGTGCCAGCAGCGAAGGCGACCAGGGTCGGGCCTACAATGAGCAGTTCTTC.

The chain has TRBV27 and TRBJ2-5, with TRBD2 matching over 10 bases. The CDR3 contains 15 residues. Germline V gene sequence: CDR1 MNHEY, CDR2 SMNVEV (reference sequence). V dropped 4 bases and J dropped 6; count of bases not matched to a gene: 8. Here the CDR3 DNA reads TGTGCCAGCAGTTCTCTAGCGGGAGTGACCCAGACCCAGTACTTC. Translated, it gives CASSSLAGVTQTQYF.

This rearrangement joins TRBV7-2 to TRBJ1-5, with D tentatively TRBD1 (6 bases). Trimming removed 5 bases at V and 0 bases at J, with 14 bases between. This CDR3 is 16 amino acids long. Germline V gives CDR1 SGHTA, CDR2 FQGNSA. This CDR3 reads CASSRPGAASNQPQHF. CDR3 sequence (DNA): TGTGCCAGCAGCCGCCCGGGGGCCGCTAGCAATCAGCCCCAGCATTTT. The complete variable domain, with remaining parts taken from reference TRBV7-2 and TRBJ1-5, reads GAGVSQSPSNKVTEKGKDVELRCDPISGHTALYWYRQSLGQGLEFLIYFQGNSAPDKSGLPSDRFSAERTGGSVSTLTIQRTQQEDSAVYLCASSRPGAASNQPQHFGDGTRLSIL.

The rearrangement uses TRBV2 and TRBJ1-1, with a possible D match to TRBD1 (6 bases). Germline V CDR1 and CDR2: SNHLY, FYNNEI. The CDR3 consists of 13 residues. Trimming took 7 bases from V and 0 from J, leaving 9 bases between them. This CDR3 is CASTGVMNTEAFF. The CDR3 DNA sequence: TGTGCCAGCACAGGGGTCATGAACACTGAAGCTTTCTTT.